These T cell receptor beta chains were read from a single sample in a study of T cell repertoires in cytomegalovirus infection. TCRdb itself ran the reads through MiXCR, one entry per CDR3 protein. The table lists more than 150,000 distinct CDR3 sequences, roughly 27% of them singletons. Sample: PBMCs. These receptor sequences come from a human donor in good health (CMV status not recorded). Some clones in this sample may be carry-over from other donors' samples. Both conserved end residues are part of each CDR3. D genes are given only for firm matches. A clone size is listed for some rows: how often the clone was seen (once, few, many), or a class if it is expanded.

D gene: .; J gene: TRBJ2-3; clone size: .; CDR3 length: 14; V gene: TRBV12-3/TRBV12-4; CDR3 DNA: TGTGCCAGCAGTGGGCGTACCCCGGTGGATACGCAGTATTTT; CDR3 protein: CASSGRTPVDTQYF
D gene: .; J gene: TRBJ2-1; clone size: .; CDR3 length: 15; V gene: TRBV7-8; CDR3 DNA: TGTGCCAGCAGCTTATTGGGGGGCTTCTACAATGAGCAGTTCTTC; CDR3 protein: CASSLLGGFYNEQFF
D gene: TRBD1; J gene: TRBJ1-5; clone size: .; CDR3 length: 16; V gene: TRBV12-3/TRBV12-4; CDR3 DNA: TGTGCCAGCAGTTTAGCGCCCGGGACAGGGAATCAGCCCCAGCATTTT; CDR3 protein: CASSLAPGTGNQPQHF
D gene: .; J gene: TRBJ2-3; clone size: .; CDR3 length: 11; V gene: TRBV29-1; CDR3 DNA: TGCAGCGTGAGGCCCACAGATACGCAGTATTTT; CDR3 protein: CSVRPTDTQYF
D gene: .; J gene: TRBJ1-2; clone size: many; CDR3 length: 13; V gene: TRBV7-9; CDR3 DNA: TGTGCCAGCAGCTTGGACACCCGTGACGGCTACACCTTC; CDR3 protein: CASSLDTRDGYTF
D gene: TRBD2; J gene: TRBJ2-1; clone size: .; CDR3 length: 14; V gene: TRBV7-2; CDR3 DNA: TGTGCCAGCAGCTGGAGCGGGGGTAGGAATGAGCAGTTCTTC; CDR3 protein: CASSWSGGRNEQFF
D gene: .; J gene: TRBJ2-7; clone size: many; CDR3 length: 15; V gene: TRBV7-6; CDR3 DNA: TGTGCCAGCAGCTTACTGACAGGAATCAGATCCGAGCAGTACTTC; CDR3 protein: CASSLLTGIRSEQYF
D gene: .; J gene: TRBJ1-5; clone size: few; CDR3 length: 16; V gene: TRBV10-3; CDR3 DNA: TGTGCCATCAGTGAACAGGGAGGGCTTAGCAATCAGCCCCAGCATTTT; CDR3 protein: CAISEQGGLSNQPQHF
D gene: .; J gene: TRBJ2-7; clone size: .; CDR3 length: 11; V gene: TRBV19; CDR3 DNA: TGTGCCACCAAGGGGGTCTACGAGCAGTACTTC; CDR3 protein: CATKGVYEQYF
D gene: .; J gene: TRBJ2-3; clone size: many; CDR3 length: 13; V gene: TRBV7-2; CDR3 DNA: TGTGCCAGCAGCCTCCCCGGGACAGATACGCAGTATTTT; CDR3 protein: CASSLPGTDTQYF
D gene: .; J gene: TRBJ2-7; clone size: few; CDR3 length: 13; V gene: TRBV5-4; CDR3 DNA: TGTGCCAGCAGCGGGGGCCTGTCCTACGAGCAGTACTTC; CDR3 protein: CASSGGLSYEQYF
D gene: .; J gene: TRBJ2-1; clone size: many; CDR3 length: 12; V gene: TRBV7-2; CDR3 DNA: TGTGCCAGCAGCTTAAAAGGGTATGAGCAGTTCTTC; CDR3 protein: CASSLKGYEQFF
D gene: TRBD1; J gene: TRBJ1-1; clone size: many; CDR3 length: 16; V gene: TRBV20-1; CDR3 DNA: TGCAGTGCCCCCATACCGGGACAGGGATTGAACACTGAAGCTTTCTTT; CDR3 protein: CSAPIPGQGLNTEAFF
D gene: .; J gene: TRBJ1-1; clone size: .; CDR3 length: 12; V gene: TRBV5-6; CDR3 DNA: TGTGCCAGCAGCGGAGGGAACACTGAAGCTTTCTTT; CDR3 protein: CASSGGNTEAFF
D gene: .; J gene: TRBJ1-3; clone size: many; CDR3 length: 14; V gene: TRBV7-2; CDR3 DNA: TGTGCCAGCAGCTTACAGTCCTCTGGAAACACCATATATTTT; CDR3 protein: CASSLQSSGNTIYF
D gene: .; J gene: TRBJ1-1; clone size: .; CDR3 length: 12; V gene: TRBV12-3/TRBV12-4; CDR3 DNA: TGTGCCAGCAGCCGGACAGAAGCTGAAGCTTTCTTT; CDR3 protein: CASSRTEAEAFF
D gene: TRBD1; J gene: TRBJ2-7; clone size: few; CDR3 length: 14; V gene: TRBV4-1; CDR3 DNA: TGCGCCAGCAGCCAGGGGACAGGGTCGAGGGAGCAGTACTTC; CDR3 protein: CASSQGTGSREQYF
D gene: .; J gene: TRBJ1-5; clone size: few; CDR3 length: 16; V gene: TRBV7-2; CDR3 DNA: TGTGCCAGCAGCTCGAACGGGGGCGGGGGTTATCAGCCCCAGCATTTT; CDR3 protein: CASSSNGGGGYQPQHF
D gene: TRBD1; J gene: TRBJ1-5; clone size: few; CDR3 length: 17; V gene: TRBV12-3/TRBV12-4; CDR3 DNA: TGTGCCAGCAGTTCCCATGAGGGACAGGGGAGCAATCAGCCCCAGCATTTT; CDR3 protein: CASSSHEGQGSNQPQHF
D gene: TRBD1; J gene: TRBJ2-1; clone size: .; CDR3 length: 16; V gene: TRBV5-8; CDR3 DNA: TGTGCCAGCAGCACACCCGGGACAGGGCGACTTCATGAGCAGTTCTTC; CDR3 protein: CASSTPGTGRLHEQFF
D gene: .; J gene: TRBJ1-1; clone size: many; CDR3 length: 16; V gene: TRBV7-2; CDR3 DNA: TGTGCCAGCAGCTTAAACCCCGCAGGGGTGGGAACTGAAGCTTTCTTT; CDR3 protein: CASSLNPAGVGTEAFF
D gene: TRBD1; J gene: TRBJ2-5; clone size: .; CDR3 length: 21; V gene: TRBV6-5; CDR3 DNA: TGTGCCAGCAGTTACTCCTTTGCTTCGGATACAGGGGTCCCCGATCAAGAGACCCAGTACTTC; CDR3 protein: CASSYSFASDTGVPDQETQYF
D gene: .; J gene: TRBJ2-7; clone size: .; CDR3 length: 14; V gene: TRBV7-2; CDR3 DNA: TGTGCCAGCAGCTTAAGTGGGACCTCCTACGAGCAGTACTTC; CDR3 protein: CASSLSGTSYEQYF
D gene: .; J gene: TRBJ2-2; clone size: few; CDR3 length: 15; V gene: TRBV7-6; CDR3 DNA: TGTGCCAGCAGCTTTGTCCTGGGACACACCGGGGAGCTGTTTTTT; CDR3 protein: CASSFVLGHTGELFF
D gene: TRBD2; J gene: TRBJ2-3; clone size: few; CDR3 length: 16; V gene: TRBV5-1; CDR3 DNA: TGCGCCAGCAGCTCGCCGGGGGGGCTCCGCACAGATACGCAGTATTTT; CDR3 protein: CASSSPGGLRTDTQYF
D gene: TRBD1; J gene: TRBJ1-1; clone size: few; CDR3 length: 13; V gene: TRBV6-6; CDR3 DNA: TGTGCCAGCTCCCGGACAGGGAACACTGAAGCTTTCTTT; CDR3 protein: CASSRTGNTEAFF
D gene: .; J gene: TRBJ1-2; clone size: .; CDR3 length: 15; V gene: TRBV4-2; CDR3 DNA: TGTGCCAGCAGCAAGACCTTATTGACCGGGGGCGGCTACACCTTC; CDR3 protein: CASSKTLLTGGGYTF
D gene: .; J gene: TRBJ1-1; clone size: many; CDR3 length: 14; V gene: TRBV7-2; CDR3 DNA: TGTGCCAGCAGCTTATGGAAAGTGAACACTGAAGCTTTCTTT; CDR3 protein: CASSLWKVNTEAFF
D gene: TRBD1; J gene: TRBJ2-1; clone size: .; CDR3 length: 15; V gene: TRBV3-1; CDR3 DNA: TGTGCCAGCAGTCCACAAGGGACAGACTACAATGAGCAGTTCTTC; CDR3 protein: CASSPQGTDYNEQFF